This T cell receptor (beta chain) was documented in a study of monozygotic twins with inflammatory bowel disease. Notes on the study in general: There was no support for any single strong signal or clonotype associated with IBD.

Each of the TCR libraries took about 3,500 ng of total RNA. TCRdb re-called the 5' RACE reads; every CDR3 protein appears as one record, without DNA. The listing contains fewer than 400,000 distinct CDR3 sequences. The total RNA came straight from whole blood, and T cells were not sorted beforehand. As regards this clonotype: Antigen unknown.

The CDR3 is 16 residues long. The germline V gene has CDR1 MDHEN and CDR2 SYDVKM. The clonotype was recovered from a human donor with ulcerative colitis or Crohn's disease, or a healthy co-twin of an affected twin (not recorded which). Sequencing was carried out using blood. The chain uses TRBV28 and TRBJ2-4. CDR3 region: CASSLITGLAKNIQYF.